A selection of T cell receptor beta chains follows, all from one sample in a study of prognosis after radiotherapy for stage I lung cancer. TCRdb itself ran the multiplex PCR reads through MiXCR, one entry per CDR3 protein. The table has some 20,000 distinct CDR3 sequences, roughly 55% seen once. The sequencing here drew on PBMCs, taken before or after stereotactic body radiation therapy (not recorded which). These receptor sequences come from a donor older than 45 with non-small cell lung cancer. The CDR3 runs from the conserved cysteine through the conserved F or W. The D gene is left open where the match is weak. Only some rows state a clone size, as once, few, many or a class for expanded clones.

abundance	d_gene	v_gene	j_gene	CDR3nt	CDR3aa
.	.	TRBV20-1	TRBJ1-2	TGCAGTGCTAGAGTGGTCCGGGAACAGGGATATTATGGCTACACCTTC	CSARVVREQGYYGYTF
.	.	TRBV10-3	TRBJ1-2	TGTGCCATCAGTGACGAAGGGAACTATGGCTACACCTTC	CAISDEGNYGYTF
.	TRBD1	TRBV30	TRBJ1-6	TGTGCCTGGAGAGTGGACAGGGGAAATTCACCCCTCCACTTT	CAWRVDRGNSPLHF
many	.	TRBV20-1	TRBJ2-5	TGCAGTGCTAGAGAATCGGCAAAAGAGACCCAGTACTTC	CSARESAKETQYF
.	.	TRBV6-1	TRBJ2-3	TGTGCCAGCAGCCTGGAACGCACAGATACGCAGTATTTT	CASSLERTDTQYF
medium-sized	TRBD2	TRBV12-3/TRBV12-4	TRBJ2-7	TGTGCCAGCAGTTTTGATAGCGGGGCCTACGAGCAGTACTTC	CASSFDSGAYEQYF
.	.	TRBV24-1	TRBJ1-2	TGTGCCACCAGTGACTCCGTCGGGGGGCGCCTCCGTGATGGCTACACCTTC	CATSDSVGGRLRDGYTF
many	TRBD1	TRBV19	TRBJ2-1	TGTGCCAGTAGTAGGAACAGGGGTTACAATGAGCAGTTCTTC	CASSRNRGYNEQFF
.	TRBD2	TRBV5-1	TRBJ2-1	TGCGCCACCACCCGAGCGGGAGGGGACAATGAGCAGTTCTTC	CATTRAGGDNEQFF
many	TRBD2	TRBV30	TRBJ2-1	TGTGCCTGGAGTGAACTAGCGGGAGGGCCGATCGTGCAGTTCTTC	CAWSELAGGPIVQFF
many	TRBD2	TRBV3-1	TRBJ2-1	TGTGCCAGCAGCCAAGATTCACGGACTAGCAGGGTGAATGAGCAGTTCTTC	CASSQDSRTSRVNEQFF
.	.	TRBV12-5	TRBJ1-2	TGTGCTAGTGCTCCCTCCGGGGCTAACTATGGCTACACCTTC	CASAPSGANYGYTF
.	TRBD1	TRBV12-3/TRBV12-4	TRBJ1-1	TGTGCCAGCAGCTTACAGGGGGCTGGGAGCACTGAAGCTTTCTTT	CASSLQGAGSTEAFF
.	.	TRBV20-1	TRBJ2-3	TGCAGTGCCCTTTTCGGGGGCACAGATACGCAGTATTTT	CSALFGGTDTQYF
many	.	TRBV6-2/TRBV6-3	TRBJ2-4	TGTGCCAGCAGTCGGATGGAGGCCATTCAGTACTTC	CASSRMEAIQYF
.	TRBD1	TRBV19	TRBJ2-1	TGTGCCAGTAGTAGGGACAGGGTGGCCAATGAGCAGTTCTTC	CASSRDRVANEQFF
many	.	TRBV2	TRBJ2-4	TGTGCCAGCAGCCCCCTGGGGGTAGCCAAAAACATTCAGTACTTC	CASSPLGVAKNIQYF
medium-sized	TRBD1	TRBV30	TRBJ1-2	TGTGCCTGGAGAGCTCGGACAGGGAGCTACACCTTC	CAWRARTGSYTF
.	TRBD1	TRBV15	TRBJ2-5	TGTGCCACCAGCAGGGACAGGGGGTTGGGAGATACCCAGTACTTC	CATSRDRGLGDTQYF
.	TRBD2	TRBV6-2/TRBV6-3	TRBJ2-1	TGTGCCAGCAGTTCGGGGACTAGCGCGAAGTGGGAGGAGCAGTTCTTC	CASSSGTSAKWEEQFF